A selection of T cell receptor beta chains follows, all from one sample in a study of cytomegalovirus exposure and HLA in healthy donors. Sequenced by immunoSEQ multiplex PCR; TCRdb stores in-frame clones only, minus some. The table has about 200,000 clones, approximately 79% seen once. The sequencing input was PBMCs. The origin of the receptors is a woman in her 30s in good health and CMV-seropositive. Both conserved end residues are part of each CDR3. D genes are given only for firm matches. The listing skips clone size in some rows; elsewhere it reads once, few, many or a size class.

CDR3 DNA: TGTGCCAGCAACTATCCGATGGAGACCCAGTACTTC
CDR3 protein: CASNYPMETQYF
clone size: -
D gene: -
J gene: TRBJ2-5
V gene: TRBV7-2

CDR3 DNA: TGTGCCAGCAACCAACAGGGGGCAGGCTATGGCTACACCTTC
CDR3 protein: CASNQQGAGYGYTF
clone size: once
D gene: TRBD1
J gene: TRBJ1-2
V gene: TRBV6-5

CDR3 DNA: TGTGCCAGCAGTTCCGGACAGGGGAACACCGGGGAGCTGTTTTTT
CDR3 protein: CASSSGQGNTGELFF
clone size: -
D gene: TRBD1
J gene: TRBJ2-2
V gene: TRBV27

CDR3 DNA: TGTGCCAGCAGCTTGTTGTGGAGCTACACAGATACGCAGTATTTT
CDR3 protein: CASSLLWSYTDTQYF
clone size: -
D gene: -
J gene: TRBJ2-3
V gene: TRBV5-5

CDR3 DNA: TGTGCCAGCAGTGAACTGGGTTTGGGGACTAGAGAGCAGTACTTC
CDR3 protein: CASSELGLGTREQYF
clone size: few
D gene: TRBD2
J gene: TRBJ2-7
V gene: TRBV2

CDR3 DNA: TGTGCCAGCAGTGGCCGCAGGGGGCCCTCCTACGAGCAGTACTTC
CDR3 protein: CASSGRRGPSYEQYF
clone size: -
D gene: TRBD1
J gene: TRBJ2-7
V gene: TRBV6-5

CDR3 DNA: TGTGCCAGCAGCTCTGGGGCGGGAACTGAAGCTTTCTTT
CDR3 protein: CASSSGAGTEAFF
clone size: -
D gene: -
J gene: TRBJ1-1
V gene: TRBV7-2

CDR3 DNA: TGCGCCAGCAGCCTAGACAGGGTTTTAAACGTTGAGCAGTTCTTC
CDR3 protein: CASSLDRVLNVEQFF
clone size: -
D gene: TRBD1
J gene: TRBJ2-1
V gene: TRBV4-1

CDR3 DNA: TGTGCCAGCAGTTTTCCCCCCCGGGGAGCCAAAAACATTCAGTACTTC
CDR3 protein: CASSFPPRGAKNIQYF
clone size: once
D gene: -
J gene: TRBJ2-4
V gene: TRBV6-5

CDR3 DNA: TGTGCCAGTAGTATAATTGGTACGGGTGTAGTGTCGGTTTACAATGAGCAGTTCTTC
CDR3 protein: CASSIIGTGVVSVYNEQFF
clone size: -
D gene: -
J gene: TRBJ2-1
V gene: TRBV19

CDR3 DNA: TGTGCCAGCAGCCAAGTAGAGGGTGGCTACACCTTC
CDR3 protein: CASSQVEGGYTF
clone size: -
D gene: -
J gene: TRBJ1-2
V gene: TRBV14

CDR3 DNA: TGTGCCAGCAGCCTATCAGGGGTTCGGGTAGAGACCCAGTACTTC
CDR3 protein: CASSLSGVRVETQYF
clone size: -
D gene: -
J gene: TRBJ2-5
V gene: TRBV7-7

CDR3 DNA: TGCGCCAGCAGCGGACAGGGTATCGCTGAAGCTTTCTTT
CDR3 protein: CASSGQGIAEAFF
clone size: -
D gene: TRBD1
J gene: TRBJ1-1
V gene: TRBV5-1

CDR3 DNA: TGCGCCAGCACACCCCGGGGGAAGAGGCCTAATTCACCCCTCCACTTT
CDR3 protein: CASTPRGKRPNSPLHF
clone size: -
D gene: -
J gene: TRBJ1-6
V gene: TRBV10-1

CDR3 DNA: TGCGCCAGCAGCCAGGGCATATCCACTGAAGCTTTCTTT
CDR3 protein: CASSQGISTEAFF
clone size: -
D gene: -
J gene: TRBJ1-1
V gene: TRBV4-1

CDR3 DNA: TGTGCCAGCAGCGAAGGACTAGCGGGAGGCAATGAGCAGTTCTTC
CDR3 protein: CASSEGLAGGNEQFF
clone size: -
D gene: TRBD2
J gene: TRBJ2-1
V gene: TRBV9

CDR3 DNA: TGTGCCAGCAGCTCTGAAGACAGCTTGAACACTGAAGCTTTCTTT
CDR3 protein: CASSSEDSLNTEAFF
clone size: -
D gene: -
J gene: TRBJ1-1
V gene: TRBV7-9

CDR3 DNA: TGTGCCACCAGCAGAGATTTCGTTAGCGGGGGGATCGGAGAGACCCAGTACTTC
CDR3 protein: CATSRDFVSGGIGETQYF
clone size: few
D gene: TRBD2
J gene: TRBJ2-5
V gene: TRBV15

CDR3 DNA: TGCAGCGTTCGGGACAGGGGTTGGGAAAACACCATATATTTT
CDR3 protein: CSVRDRGWENTIYF
clone size: few
D gene: TRBD1
J gene: TRBJ1-3
V gene: TRBV29-1

CDR3 DNA: TGTGCCAGCAGCTTGGATGTCTTCAGGGGAACTAATGAAAAACTGTTTTTT
CDR3 protein: CASSLDVFRGTNEKLFF
clone size: once
D gene: -
J gene: TRBJ1-4
V gene: TRBV5-5

CDR3 DNA: TGTGCCAGCAGCCCCCGTCGGCAGGGGGAGACCCAGTACTTC
CDR3 protein: CASSPRRQGETQYF
clone size: -
D gene: -
J gene: TRBJ2-5
V gene: TRBV11-3